What follows are 23 T cell receptor beta chains derived from one specimen sequenced in a study of cytomegalovirus exposure and HLA in healthy donors. Primers included in the PCR were 60 Vbeta and 13 Jbeta primers. Data came from immunoSEQ multiplex PCR; TCRdb stores just in-frame clones and leaves some out. The sample records 57,000 or so clones, about 81% being singletons. Sequencing was done on a sample of PBMCs. Receptor source: a man over 45 in good health and CMV-seropositive.

This clone was picked up one time. One end of the junction varies from germline; a read error may be responsible. This CDR3 is also generated by other DNA sequences in the sample. The genes are TRBV4-3 and TRBJ2-1; D remains unclear. CDR1 is LGHNA, CDR2 YSLEER, per germline. This CDR3 region has 17 residues. The CDR3: CARSQDMIVIIYNEQFF. The CDR3 region has the DNA TGCGCCAGAAGCCAAGATATGATAGTTATCATCTACAATGAGCAGTTCTTC.

This clone appeared once. This chain joins TRBV2 and TRBJ1-2; D not certain. The CDR3 has 14 amino acids. The V end was cut by 3 bases, the J end by 6 bases, with 14 bases between. Germline assignment: CDR1 SNHLY and CDR2 FYNNEI. In nucleotides, the CDR3 is TGTGCCAGCAGTGAGGAGAGGATTGCGCATGGCTACACCTTC. This gives the protein CASSEERIAHGYTF.

The chain has TRBV4-1 and TRBJ2-7; a possible D gene is TRBD1 (5 bases). V lost 0 bases, J lost 2 bases, and 11 bases lay in between. The CDR3 has 15 residues. CDR1 MGHRA and CDR2 YSYEKL come from the germline V gene. CDR3: CASSQEGVRAYEQYF. Here the CDR3 DNA reads TGCGCCAGCAGCCAAGAAGGGGTCAGGGCCTACGAGCAGTACTTC.

The genes are TRBV11-2 and TRBJ2-1; 7 positions agree with TRBD2. Germline CDR1 is SGHAT and CDR2 is FQNNGV. The CDR3 covers 15 residues. Unmatched junction bases numbered 7, after V lost 5 bases and J lost 3 bases. The DNA of the CDR3 is TGTGCCAGCAGCCCCGGACTAGAACACTACAATGAGCAGTTCTTC. It encodes CASSPGLEHYNEQFF. The whole variable domain, filled in from reference TRBV11-2 and TRBJ2-1, reads EAGVAQSPRYKIIEKRQSVAFWCNPISGHATLYWYQQILGQGPKLLIQFQNNGVVDDSQLPKDRFSAERLKGVDSTLKIQPAKLEDSAVYLCASSPGLEHYNEQFFGPGTRLTVL.

The CDR3 spells CASSTGTGGSGSPLHF. CDR3 DNA sequence: TGTGCCAGCAGCACCGGGACAGGGGGCAGCGGTTCACCCCTCCACTTT. This chain connects TRBV7-8 to TRBJ1-6; 12 bases fit TRBD1. Germline CDR1 SGHVS, CDR2 FQNEAQ. CDR3 length: 16 residues. Germline trimming cut 5 bases from V and 9 bases from J; bases unmatched to any gene: 8.

The chain recombines TRBV29-1 with TRBJ2-3, with 7 bases matching TRBD2. Germline CDR1 SQVTM, CDR2 ANQGSEA. V lost 7 bases, J lost 0 bases, and 13 bases stayed unmatched. The CDR3 has 16 amino acids. CDR3 coding DNA: TGCAGCGCCAGTGGGTCTAGCGGAGCGAGCACAGATACGCAGTATTTT. The encoded protein is CSASGSSGASTDTQYF.

This chain joins TRBV30 and TRBJ2-3; TRBD1 matches 9 bases. The V and J ends lost 4 bases and 10 bases, in that order; junction bases with no gene match: 12. The CDR3 length is 14 residues. Looked up from germline, CDR1 is GTSNPN and CDR2 is SVGIG (reference sequence). The CDR3 coding sequence is TGTGCCTGGACCAGGGACAGGGCTACAAATGCGCAGTATTTT. It encodes CAWTRDRATNAQYF. Filled out from reference TRBV30 and TRBJ2-3, the complete variable domain reads SQTIHQWPATLVQPVGSPLSLECTVEGTSNPNLYWYRQAAGRGLQLLFYSVGIGQISSEVPQNLSASRPQDRQFILSSKKLLLSDSGFYLCAWTRDRATNAQYFGPGTRLTVL.

This clone occurred once. This sequence joins TRBV5-4 and TRBJ1-6, with no clear D. Trimming removed 6 bases at V and 0 bases at J, with 10 bases between. In germline, CDR1 is SGHNT, CDR2 YYREEE (reference sequence). CDR3 length equals 15 residues. CDR3 bases: TGTGCCAGCACTGTAATGAGCTCCTATAATTCACCCCTCCACTTT. It yields the protein CASTVMSSYNSPLHF.

This clone showed up just a few times. Different DNA sequences within this sample yield the same CDR3. This chain links TRBV9 with TRBJ2-7; a possible D gene is TRBD1 (6 bases). The CDR3 is made up of 15 amino acids. Looked up from germline, CDR1 is SGDLS and CDR2 is YYNGEE. Deletions cut 4 bases from V and 4 bases from J, with 18 bases between. In DNA form, the CDR3 reads TGTGCCAGCAGCTCGCAGGGGTCCAGCTCATACGAGCAGTACTTC. Protein sequence: CASSSQGSSSYEQYF.

The CDR3 sequence: CASSDMGGYQPQHF. CDR3 DNA: TGTGCCAGCAGTGATATGGGGGGATATCAGCCCCAGCATTTT. J is TRBJ1-5 and V is TRBV6-1; the D gene is possibly TRBD1 (5 bases). Per germline, CDR1 MNHNS and CDR2 SASEGT. CDR3 length equals 14 residues. Trimming took off 3 bases at V and 5 bases at J, with 11 bases between the two ends.

V and J are TRBV16 and TRBJ1-1, with D possibly matching TRBD1 (5 bases). CDR1 is KGHSY and CDR2 is FQNENV in the germline V gene. This CDR3 has 14 residues. The V gene lost 5 bases and the J gene lost 3 bases, with 13 bases spanning the gap. CDR3 sequence (DNA): TGTGCCAGCAGCTTTTCGCCGGGGGACACTGAAGCTTTCTTT. This codes for CASSFSPGDTEAFF.

V and J are TRBV11-2 and TRBJ2-1; 7 bases are a match to TRBD1. J gave up 9 bases and V 1 base, and 6 bases lay outside the gene matches. The length of the CDR3 is 14 residues. CDR1 and CDR2 (germline): SGHAT, FQNNGV. DNA of the CDR3: TGTGCCAGCAGCTTAGGGGACAGAGACACTGAGCAGTTCTTC. It translates to CASSLGDRDTEQFF.

The rearrangement uses TRBV6-1 and TRBJ1-3; D not certain. CDR1 MNHNS and CDR2 SASEGT come from the germline V gene. The V and J ends lost 6 bases and 0 bases respectively, with 9 bases between them. The CDR3 is 14 amino acids. This chain's CDR3 is CASRRTLSGNTIYF. DNA of the CDR3: TGTGCCAGCAGAAGGACTCTCTCTGGAAACACCATATATTTT.

This clone was picked up one time. V and J are TRBV6-6 and TRBJ1-2, with D hard to call. Trimming left V 5 bases short and J 4 bases short, with 11 bases between. The germline CDR1 and CDR2 sequences are MNHNY and SVGAGI (reference sequence). This CDR3 contains 13 residues. The CDR3 DNA reads as TGTGCCAGCAGTCCCGGACGGGGCTATGGCTACACCTTC. It is translated as CASSPGRGYGYTF.

The V gene is TRBV19, the J gene TRBJ1-1; unclear D gene. Per germline, CDR1 LNHDA and CDR2 SQIVND (reference sequence). The CDR3 consists of 14 residues. V dropped 2 bases and J dropped 5 bases, with 12 bases sitting between them. The CDR3 is CASSIQITGTEAFF. CDR3 sequence (DNA): TGTGCCAGTAGTATACAGATCACGGGGACTGAAGCTTTCTTT.

The genes are TRBV7-3 and TRBJ1-2; tentatively, D is TRBD1 (6 bases). V was trimmed by 5 bases and J by 5 bases, leaving 12 bases between them. Germline loops: CDR1 SGHTA, CDR2 FQGTGA. The CDR3 covers 13 residues. The CDR3 loop is CASSLGGSYGYTF. Written as DNA, the CDR3 is TGTGCCAGCAGCCTAGGGGGTTCGTATGGCTACACCTTC.

This clone occurred once. The chain employs TRBV11-1 and TRBJ2-2, with 9 bases lining up with TRBD1. CDR3 size: 15 residues. Per the germline V gene, CDR1 is SGHAT and CDR2 is FQDESV (reference sequence). J was trimmed by 1 base and V by 5 bases; bases with no gene match: 2. The CDR3 protein is CASSEGQGNTGELFF. The CDR3 bases are TGTGCCAGCAGCGAGGGACAGGGGAACACCGGGGAGCTGTTTTTT.

The chain couples TRBV12-5 to TRBJ1-3, with 7 nucleotides matching TRBD1. V lost 4 bases and J lost 0; bases outside the gene matches: 15. The CDR3 extends over 19 amino acids. CDR1 is LGHNT and CDR2 is FRNRAP in the germline V gene. Here the CDR3 DNA reads TGTGCTAGTGGTTCAAAATACAACAAGACAGGGCTCTCTGGAAACACCATATATTTT. This codes for CASGSKYNKTGLSGNTIYF.

This chain links TRBV5-1 with TRBJ2-3; a weak D match, TRBD1 (6 bases). The CDR3 consists of 16 residues. The germline V gene encodes CDR1 SGHRS and CDR2 YFSETQ. V was cut by 4 bases and J by 1 base, with 16 bases left in between. The CDR3 DNA reads as TGCGCCAGCAGCCTACGGTCTGGACAGCGCACAGATACGCAGTATTTT. Amino acids: CASSLRSGQRTDTQYF.

The chain joins TRBV5-1 to TRBJ2-5, with a weak D call TRBD2 (5 bases). The CDR3 runs 14 residues. Between the trimmed V and J ends, which lost 3 bases and 8 bases, there was a span of 17 bases. CDR1 and CDR2 from the germline V gene are SGHRS and YFSETQ. CDR3 sequence reads: CASSSGLAKETQYF. The CDR3 region has the DNA TGCGCCAGCAGCTCTGGACTGGCGAAGGAAACCCAGTACTTC.

The chain recombines TRBV29-1 with TRBJ2-7, with TRBD1 matching 7 bases. Losses at the gene ends were 5 bases for V and 4 bases for J; bases not matched to a gene: 11. The germline V gene encodes CDR1 SQVTM and CDR2 ANQGSEA. This CDR3 comprises 14 residues. CDR3 nucleotide sequence: TGCAGCGTTATACGGGACAGCCGTTCTTACGAGCAGTACTTC. Amino acids: CSVIRDSRSYEQYF.

The chain couples TRBV10-3 to TRBJ1-4, with TRBD1 matching 8 bases. The CDR3 consists of 13 residues. Germline V gene sequence: CDR1 ENHRY, CDR2 SYGVKD. With V trimmed by 11 bases and J by 7 bases, 9 bases remained unmatched. The CDR3 DNA reads TGTGCCGTGGGCTCCGGGACAGGTGAAAAACTGTTTTTT. As protein: CAVGSGTGEKLFF.

This CDR3 is CASSPQREYYGYTF. CDR3 nucleotides: TGTGCCAGTAGCCCCCAGAGGGAGTACTATGGCTACACCTTC. The V gene is TRBV19, the J gene TRBJ1-2; unclear D gene. Germline V gene sequence: CDR1 LNHDA, CDR2 SQIVND (reference sequence). V dropped 6 bases and J dropped 3 bases, with 14 bases sitting between them. The CDR3 consists of 14 residues. Variable domain in full (rest from reference TRBV19 and TRBJ1-2): DGGITQSPKYLFRKEGQNVTLSCEQNLNHDAMYWYRQDPGQGLRLIYYSQIVNDFQKGDIAEGYSVSREKKESFPLTVTSAQKNPTAFYLCASSPQREYYGYTFGSGTRLTVV.